These 20 T cell receptor beta chains share one sample of origin, sequenced in a study of post-analysis software for immune sequencing data. Study findings and constraints: TRBV5-6, TRBV5-1 and TRBV20-1 belonged to a set of five TRBV segments that were more frequent in patients than controls.

Antigens for these TCRs are unknown. TCR beta cDNA libraries had unique molecular identifiers. TCRdb fed the PCR reads into MiXCR, producing one record per CDR3 protein. This sample carries 700,000 to 800,000 distinct CDR3 sequences, 25% to 30% of them seen once, and the ten largest clones take 0.5% to 0.6%. What was sequenced was blood. All receptors come from a girl aged 5 to 17 with multiple sclerosis.

This chain's CDR3 is CASSNLWGGTVYYEQYF. The CDR3 DNA is TGTGCCAGCAGCAATCTATGGGGCGGGACAGTTTACTACGAGCAGTACTTC. The chain combines TRBV3-1 with TRBJ2-7, with D possibly matching TRBD1 (7 bases). The V end lost 5 bases, the J end lost 3 bases, and 23 bases lay between the germline ends. The CDR3 contains 17 residues. Germline V gene data show CDR1 as LGHDT and CDR2 as YNNKEL (reference sequence).

The rearrangement joins TRBV20-1 to TRBJ1-4; no firm D call. Per the germline V gene, CDR1 is DFQATT and CDR2 is SNEGSKA (reference sequence). Trimming shortened V by 3 bases and J by 4 bases, and 9 bases separated the two germline ends. This CDR3 is 13 amino acids long. In nucleotides, the CDR3 is TGCAGTGCTAGTTACAGAGTTAATGAAAAACTGTTTTTT. Translating gives CSASYRVNEKLFF.

This clonotype was found many times. The chain employs TRBV29-1 and TRBJ2-1, with D perhaps matching TRBD2 (7 bases). Trimming shortened V by 5 bases and J by 5 bases, and 10 bases separated the two germline ends. The CDR3 is made up of 12 amino acids. Germline CDR1 and CDR2: SQVTM and ANQGSEA. CDR3 in DNA: TGCAGCGTTAAAGGGGGGGACAATGAGCAGTTCTTC. This gives the protein CSVKGGDNEQFF.

This chain uses TRBV28 with TRBJ2-7; 8 nucleotides agree with TRBD2. V lost 5 bases, J lost 6 bases, and 3 bases stayed unmatched. The germline V gene encodes CDR1 MDHEN and CDR2 SYDVKM. CDR3 length equals 12 residues. CDR3 bases: TGTGCCAGCAGTCGGACTAGCCGCGAGCAGTACTTC. Encoded protein: CASSRTSREQYF. The variable domain in full, with the rest retrieved from reference TRBV28 and TRBJ2-7, is DVKVTQSSRYLVKRTGEKVFLECVQDMDHENMFWYRQDPGLGLRLIYFSYDVKMKEKGDIPEGYSVSREKKERFSLILESASTNQTSMYLCASSRTSREQYFGPGTRLTVT.

The chain combines TRBV20-1 with TRBJ2-1, with 10 bases fitting TRBD1. Trimming cost V 6 bases and J 4 bases; bases outside gene matches: 9. Germline CDR1 DFQATT, CDR2 SNEGSKA (reference sequence). The CDR3 consists of 15 residues. The CDR3 nucleotides are TGCAGTGCCGCGGTAGGGGACAGGGGATACAATGAGCAGTTCTTC. Its protein product is CSAAVGDRGYNEQFF.

The chain uses TRBV20-1 and TRBJ1-2, with 7 bases fitting TRBD1. The J segment lost 4 bases and the V segment lost 1 base, leaving 18 bases of the junction unmatched. Germline CDR1 DFQATT, CDR2 SNEGSKA (reference sequence). This CDR3 is built from 18 residues. The CDR3 here is CSARGQGVPNRPFYGYTF. The CDR3 region has the DNA TGCAGTGCTAGAGGACAGGGCGTCCCAAACCGGCCGTTCTATGGCTACACCTTC.

The rearrangement joins TRBV6-6 to TRBJ1-1; D is ambiguous. V gave up 6 bases and J gave up 5 bases, with 10 bases separating them. Germline V gene data show CDR1 as MNHNY and CDR2 as SVGAGI (reference sequence). The CDR3 runs to 12 residues. The CDR3 sequence: CASRLRVTEAFF. The CDR3 DNA reads TGTGCCAGCAGGCTCCGGGTTACTGAAGCTTTCTTT.

The chain is built from TRBV5-5 and TRBJ1-5; no clear D. The V end was cut by 5 bases, the J end by 4 bases, with 10 bases between. Germline V CDR1 and CDR2: SGHKS, YYEKEE (reference sequence). This CDR3 spans 13 amino acids. DNA of the CDR3: TGTGCCAGCAGTCTTTACCTTAATCAGCCCCAGCATTTT. This translates into CASSLYLNQPQHF.

This chain links TRBV20-1 with TRBJ2-1; 7 bases map to TRBD2. The CDR3 runs 13 residues. V dropped 1 base and J dropped 7; count of bases not matched to a gene: 4. Germline V gene lookup returns CDR1 DFQATT and CDR2 SNEGSKA (reference sequence). The CDR3 nucleotides read TGCAGTGCTAGAGGCGGGGGAGGGAATGAGCAGTTCTTC. The encoded protein is CSARGGGGNEQFF.

This clonotype was counted between two and nine times. V usage is TRBV5-1 and J usage is TRBJ2-7; no clear D. Trimming removed 2 bases at V and 3 bases at J, with 15 bases between. Germline CDR1 reads SGHRS; CDR2 reads YFSETQ. This CDR3 is 15 amino acids long. The CDR3 bases are TGCGCCAGCAGCTTCTGGCGGACGTACCACTACGAGCAGTACTTC. It specifies CASSFWRTYHYEQYF.

The chain couples TRBV7-2 to TRBJ1-4; D ambiguous. The CDR3 contains 16 residues. The germline V and J ends were trimmed by 2 bases and 4 bases, with 14 bases remaining between them. CDR1 is SGHTA and CDR2 is FQGNSA in the germline V gene. As DNA, the CDR3 is TGTGCCAGCAGCTTACAGGCGGCGCTCAATAATGAAAAACTGTTTTTT. Amino acid sequence: CASSLQAALNNEKLFF. The entire variable domain, with the rest obtained from reference TRBV7-2 and TRBJ1-4, is as follows: GAGVSQSPSNKVTEKGKDVELRCDPISGHTALYWYRQSLGQGLEFLIYFQGNSAPDKSGLPSDRFSAERTGGSVSTLTIQRTQQEDSAVYLCASSLQAALNNEKLFFGSGTQLSVL.

The table lists this clonotype with many counts. The rearrangement joins TRBV6-2 or TRBV6-3 to TRBJ2-7, with no clear D. Germline loops: CDR1 MNHEY, CDR2 SVGEGT. The V gene lost 2 bases and the J gene lost 3 bases, with 26 bases spanning the gap. The CDR3 runs to 19 residues. In DNA form, the CDR3 reads TGTGCCAGCAGTTACAGAGAACCCGGACGGCTTGGGGTTGGCTACGAGCAGTACTTC. The encoded protein is CASSYREPGRLGVGYEQYF.

This clonotype occurred a few times. A junction end diverges from the germline sequence, so it may reflect a read error. The chain couples TRBV20-1 to TRBJ1-5; D may be TRBD1 (5 bases). Looked up from germline, CDR1 is DFQATT and CDR2 is SNEGSKA (reference sequence). This CDR3 is 14 amino acids long. As DNA, the CDR3 is TGCAGTGCGAGAGCGAGAAGGGGCAGTCAGCCCCAGCATTTT. Its protein is CSARARRGSQPQHF.

V usage is TRBV5-1 and J usage is TRBJ2-5, with D perhaps given as TRBD1 or TRBD2 (5 bases each). The CDR3 extends over 16 amino acids. Germline V gives CDR1 SGHRS, CDR2 YFSETQ. Trimming removed 0 bases from V and 5 bases from J, with 17 bases in between. CDR3 region: CASSLGLGPLEETQYF. The CDR3 DNA reads TGCGCCAGCAGCTTGGGGTTGGGACCCTTGGAGGAGACCCAGTACTTC.

This chain links TRBV20-1 with TRBJ2-5; D possibly corresponds to TRBD2 (5 bases). The closer fit of TRBJ2-7 to the DNA end suggests the J call may be wrong. The V gene's germline CDR1 is DFQATT and CDR2 SNEGSKA (reference sequence). The CDR3 spans 13 residues. This chain's CDR3 is CSATDEAVYEQYF. The CDR3, as DNA: TGCAGTGCTACAGACGAAGCGGTCTACGAGCAGTACTTC.

This clonotype was counted between two and nine times. V gene TRBV5-1 combines with J gene TRBJ2-1; 8 nucleotides line up with TRBD1. J gave up 0 bases and V 0 bases, and 2 bases lay outside the gene matches. The V gene's germline CDR1 is SGHRS and CDR2 YFSETQ. The CDR3 spans 16 residues. In DNA, the CDR3 is TGCGCCAGCAGCTTGGCAGGGGGCTACTCCTACAATGAGCAGTTCTTC. Translating it yields CASSLAGGYSYNEQFF.

As to this clonotype: A read error may explain this, as a much larger clone is one base away. J is TRBJ2-7 and V is TRBV10-3; D gene ambiguous. Germline values: CDR1 ENHRY, CDR2 SYGVKD. The CDR3 runs to 11 residues. Here the CDR3 reads CAIRESGEQYF. The CDR3 bases are TGTGCCATCAGGGAGTCCGGCGAGCAGTACTTC.

In this sample, this clonotype turned up a few times. The rearrangement uses TRBV27 and TRBJ2-1; TRBD1 matches 9 bases. The CDR3 contains 17 residues. Germline CDR1 MNHEY, CDR2 SMNVEV (reference sequence). The V segment lost 6 bases and the J segment 7 bases; nucleotides outside the gene matches: 16. Here the CDR3 reads CASRPRQGGSIGNEQFF. In nucleotides, the CDR3 is TGTGCCAGCAGGCCCCGACAGGGGGGAAGCATAGGAAATGAGCAGTTCTTC.

There are many counts of this clonotype. The chain combines TRBV12-3 or TRBV12-4 with TRBJ2-1, with 9 bases aligning to TRBD1. The trim removed 7 bases at V and 5 bases at J, leaving 9 bases unmatched. The CDR3 is made up of 15 amino acids. The CDR3 DNA follows: TGTGCCAGCACACCCGGACAGGGGAGGGACAATGAGCAGTTCTTC. Translating gives CASTPGQGRDNEQFF.

The chain links TRBV6-2 or TRBV6-3 to TRBJ2-1; D might be TRBD2 (6 bases). The CDR3 sequence is 19 residues long. Germline CDR1 reads MNHEY; CDR2 reads SVGEGT. The ends were cut back, 5 bases at V and 0 bases at J, with 23 bases in the middle. The CDR3 nucleotides read TGTGCCAGCAGTCTCCCTCGGAAGGGAGGCGAGAGCTCCTACAATGAGCAGTTCTTC. Protein product: CASSLPRKGGESSYNEQFF.